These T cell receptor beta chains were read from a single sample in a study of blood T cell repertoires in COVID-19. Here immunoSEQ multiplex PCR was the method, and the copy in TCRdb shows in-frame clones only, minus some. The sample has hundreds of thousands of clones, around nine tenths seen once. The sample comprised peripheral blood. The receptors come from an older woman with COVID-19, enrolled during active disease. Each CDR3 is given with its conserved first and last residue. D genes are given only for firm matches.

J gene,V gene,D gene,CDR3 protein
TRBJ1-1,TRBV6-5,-,CASSYSQGSKAEAFF
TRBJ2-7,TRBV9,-,CASSVASQVGSYEQYF
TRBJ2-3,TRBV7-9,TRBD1,CASSLGGTVSTDTQYF
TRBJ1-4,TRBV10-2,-,CASSESWLGEKLFF
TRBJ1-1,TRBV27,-,CASSLLSGDTEAFF
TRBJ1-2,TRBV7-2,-,CASSPTVLDYGYTF
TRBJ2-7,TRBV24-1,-,CATSDLTRTYEQYF
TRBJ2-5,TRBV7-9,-,CASSYVQETQYF
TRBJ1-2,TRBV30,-,CAWTDFKDPYGYTF
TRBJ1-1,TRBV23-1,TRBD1,CASTPTCRGHRTEAFF
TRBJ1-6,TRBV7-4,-,CASSPYRAPMPYNSPLHF
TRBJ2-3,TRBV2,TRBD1,CASSGTGTDTQYF
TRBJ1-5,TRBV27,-,CASSLDSYSNQPQHF
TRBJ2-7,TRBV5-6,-,CASSLARDEQYF
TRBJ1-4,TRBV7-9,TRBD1,CASSSRDSYNEKLFF
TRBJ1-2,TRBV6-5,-,CASSQGLYGYTF
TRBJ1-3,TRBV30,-,CAWSTAASGNTIYF
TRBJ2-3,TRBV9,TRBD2,CASSVGGGAKSTDTQYF
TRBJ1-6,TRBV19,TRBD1,CASSDRERGSPLHF
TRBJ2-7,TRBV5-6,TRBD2,CASSPLAGESYEQYF
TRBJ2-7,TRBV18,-,CASSQGERYEQYF
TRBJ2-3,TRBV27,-,CASRPWSGPDTQYF
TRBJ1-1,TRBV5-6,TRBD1,CASSYSGQGDLNTEAFF
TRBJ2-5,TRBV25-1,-,CASSSGSRETQYF
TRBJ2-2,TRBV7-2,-,CASSPFSGANTGELFF
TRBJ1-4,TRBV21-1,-,CASSLSQLVPTNEKLFF
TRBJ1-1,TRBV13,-,CASRDRDKKTEAFF
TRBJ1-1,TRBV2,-,CASRPTVNTEAFF
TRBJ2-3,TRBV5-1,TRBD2,CASSPGASGGSYADTQYF
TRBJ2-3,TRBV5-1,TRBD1,CASSLGGAGGLDTQYF
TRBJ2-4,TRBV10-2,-,CASSESAGLAKNIQYF
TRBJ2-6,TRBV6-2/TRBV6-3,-,CASSLGASGANVLTF
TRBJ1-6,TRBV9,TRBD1,CASSVVWTGESPLHF
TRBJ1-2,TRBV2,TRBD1,CASSLDRGRFGYTF
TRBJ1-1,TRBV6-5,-,CASRRGGTEAFF
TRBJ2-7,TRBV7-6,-,CASSLSSRHEQYF
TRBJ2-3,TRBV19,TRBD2,CASSLRLAGLTDTQYF
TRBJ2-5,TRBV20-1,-,CSASRGAVGSETQYF
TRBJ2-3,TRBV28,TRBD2,CASSSPGLGTDTQYF
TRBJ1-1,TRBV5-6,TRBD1,CASGARGTGGTEAFF